A selection of T cell receptor beta chains follows, all from one sample in a study of shared clonotypes between healthy human individuals. The repertoire was sequenced with immunoSEQ multiplex PCR; TCRdb's copy has only in-frame clones and lacks some. The sample lists around 1.9 million clones; about 92% were seen once. Specimen: naive CD8+ T cells from PBMCs. The source is a man younger than 35 in good health. Some clones in this sample may be carry-over from other donors' samples. Each CDR3 is given with its conserved first and last residue. The D gene is left open where the match is weak. Clone size appears in some rows only: once, few, many, or a class for an expanded clone.

clone size	V gene	D gene	J gene	CDR3 protein	CDR3 DNA
few	TRBV10-2	NA	TRBJ1-5	CASRVDSSNQPQHF	TGCGCCAGCAGAGTGGACAGTAGCAATCAGCCCCAGCATTTT
NA	TRBV10-2	TRBD1	TRBJ2-1	CASNRDRGNEQFF	TGCGCCAGCAATAGGGACAGGGGGAATGAGCAGTTCTTC
NA	TRBV29-1	NA	TRBJ1-1	CSVERAEVEAFF	TGCAGCGTTGAGCGGGCAGAAGTTGAAGCTTTCTTT
NA	TRBV4-1	NA	TRBJ2-5	CASSQVGRGETQYF	TGCGCCAGCAGCCAAGTGGGAAGAGGGGAGACCCAGTACTTC
NA	TRBV7-8	TRBD2	TRBJ2-5	CASSLVPLGTSGSGRIETQYF	TGTGCCAGCAGCTTAGTACCCCTTGGGACTAGCGGGAGCGGCAGGATAGAGACCCAGTACTTC
NA	TRBV30	NA	TRBJ2-1	CAWSVLSEPYNEQFF	TGTGCCTGGAGTGTACTGAGCGAGCCGTACAATGAGCAGTTCTTC
NA	TRBV27	NA	TRBJ2-7	CASSSAGPYYEQYF	TGTGCCAGCAGTTCAGCCGGTCCGTACTACGAGCAGTACTTC
NA	TRBV5-1	NA	TRBJ1-1	CASSLDRGADTEAFF	TGCGCCAGCAGCTTGGATAGGGGGGCCGACACTGAAGCTTTCTTT
NA	TRBV5-1	NA	TRBJ2-7	CASSLGGQRSEQYF	TGCGCCAGCAGCTTGGGAGGGCAGCGCAGCGAGCAGTACTTC
NA	TRBV18	NA	TRBJ2-1	CASSPFPPLDNEQFF	TGTGCCAGCTCACCATTTCCCCCTCTGGACAATGAGCAGTTCTTC
NA	TRBV4-1	NA	TRBJ1-2	CASSQVSNYGYTF	TGCGCCAGCAGCCAAGTTTCAAACTATGGCTACACCTTC
NA	TRBV19	NA	TRBJ2-2	CASSIDWNSGELFF	TGTGCCAGTAGTATAGATTGGAATTCGGGGGAGCTGTTTTTT
NA	TRBV7-3	NA	TRBJ2-2	CASSLQGTGELFF	TGTGCCAGCAGCTTACAGGGGACCGGGGAGCTGTTTTTT
NA	TRBV7-9	NA	TRBJ1-1	CASSSTGLSTEAFF	TGTGCCAGCAGCTCAACAGGGTTGTCCACTGAAGCTTTCTTT
once	TRBV11-2	NA	TRBJ2-5	CASSLYLARETQYF	TGTGCCAGCAGCTTATACCTAGCGCGGGAGACCCAGTACTTC
NA	TRBV28	NA	TRBJ2-3	CASSFLSRLTDTQYF	TGTGCCAGCAGTTTCCTATCTCGGCTCACAGATACGCAGTATTTT
NA	TRBV27	NA	TRBJ1-5	CASILSGPSNQPQHF	TGTGCCAGCATTCTCTCGGGTCCGAGCAATCAGCCCCAGCATTTT
NA	TRBV27	NA	TRBJ2-7	CASKGTPEAYEQYF	TGTGCCAGCAAGGGGACTCCCGAGGCCTACGAGCAGTACTTC
NA	TRBV29-1	TRBD1	TRBJ1-2	CSVGPTGANYGYTF	TGCAGCGTTGGGCCGACAGGGGCTAACTATGGCTACACCTTC
NA	TRBV28	TRBD1	TRBJ2-1	CASSLGTGLANEQFF	TGTGCCAGCAGCTTGGGGACAGGGCTCGCCAATGAGCAGTTCTTC
NA	TRBV29-1	NA	TRBJ2-5	CSVEARRQETQYF	TGCAGCGTTGAAGCGAGACGCCAAGAGACCCAGTACTTC
NA	TRBV13	TRBD2	TRBJ2-7	CASSLVGLAGTAYEQYF	TGTGCCAGCAGCTTAGTGGGACTAGCGGGAACTGCCTACGAGCAGTACTTC
NA	TRBV5-6	TRBD1	TRBJ2-7	CASSLPGQGLDEQYF	TGTGCCAGCAGCTTACCGGGACAGGGGCTCGACGAGCAGTACTTC
NA	TRBV7-8	NA	TRBJ2-5	CASSAAGQVQETQYF	TGTGCCAGCAGCGCGGCGGGCCAGGTCCAAGAGACCCAGTACTTC
NA	TRBV19	NA	TRBJ1-5	CASSITGLGQPQHF	TGTGCCAGTAGTATCACAGGGCTAGGTCAGCCCCAGCATTTT
NA	TRBV7-9	TRBD2	TRBJ2-1	CASSQGLAGVGFYNEQFF	TGTGCCAGCAGCCAGGGACTAGCGGGAGTCGGTTTCTACAATGAGCAGTTCTTC
NA	TRBV28	TRBD1	TRBJ1-2	CASSSGQGIDYGYTF	TGTGCCAGCAGCTCGGGACAGGGTATAGACTATGGCTACACCTTC
NA	TRBV30	NA	TRBJ2-3	CAWSVTSNTQYF	TGTGCCTGGAGTGTAACTAGTAATACGCAGTATTTT
once	TRBV27	NA	TRBJ1-2	CASSFQSQGLRGYTF	TGTGCCAGCAGCTTCCAGTCTCAGGGCTTACGTGGCTACACCTTC
NA	TRBV7-9	TRBD1	TRBJ1-5	CASSPGTEENQPQHF	TGTGCCAGCAGCCCTGGGACAGAAGAGAATCAGCCCCAGCATTTT
NA	TRBV19	NA	TRBJ2-7	CASSITGTALRYEQYF	TGTGCCAGTAGTATAACCGGGACGGCCCTTCGGTACGAGCAGTACTTC
once	TRBV18	NA	TRBJ2-7	CASSTRQNNAYEQYF	TGTGCCAGCTCCACGAGGCAGAACAATGCCTACGAGCAGTACTTC
NA	TRBV9	NA	TRBJ1-1	CASSEGVNTEAFF	TGTGCCAGCAGCGAGGGGGTCAACACTGAAGCTTTCTTT
NA	TRBV4-3	NA	TRBJ2-7	CASSPGHSTGYEQYF	TGCGCCAGCAGCCCCGGGCATTCGACCGGCTACGAGCAGTACTTC
NA	TRBV7-9	TRBD2	TRBJ2-1	CASSPKIGGRASYNEQFF	TGTGCCAGCAGTCCCAAAATCGGCGGGAGGGCTTCCTACAATGAGCAGTTCTTC
NA	TRBV2	TRBD1	TRBJ1-2	CASSETAGTGQYGYTF	TGTGCCAGCAGTGAAACCGCCGGGACAGGACAATATGGCTACACCTTC
NA	TRBV7-6	TRBD2	TRBJ2-1	CASSYGTSGNSYNEQFF	TGTGCCAGCAGCTACGGGACTAGCGGGAACTCCTACAATGAGCAGTTCTTC
NA	TRBV27	NA	TRBJ2-5	CASSLRGETQYF	TGTGCCAGCAGTTTAAGGGGGGAGACCCAGTACTTC
NA	TRBV19	NA	TRBJ2-3	CASSIGLWGTDTQYF	TGTGCCAGTAGTATAGGCTTGTGGGGCACAGATACGCAGTATTTT
NA	TRBV5-5	NA	TRBJ1-5	CASSLQTNQPQHF	TGTGCCAGCAGCTTACAGACTAATCAGCCCCAGCATTTT
NA	TRBV28	NA	TRBJ1-1	CASSLVWKGVNTEAFF	TGTGCCAGCAGTTTAGTCTGGAAAGGGGTGAACACTGAAGCTTTCTTT
NA	TRBV7-2	TRBD1	TRBJ2-7	CASSLVGQSSYEQYF	TGTGCCAGCAGCTTAGTGGGACAGAGCTCCTACGAGCAGTACTTC
NA	TRBV27	TRBD2	TRBJ2-1	CASSLSGRAVDEQFF	TGTGCCAGCAGTTTAAGTGGGAGGGCCGTGGATGAGCAGTTCTTC
NA	TRBV10-2	NA	TRBJ2-2	CASSDRVSNTGELFF	TGCGCCAGCAGTGACAGGGTTTCGAACACCGGGGAGCTGTTTTTT
NA	TRBV27	NA	TRBJ2-6	CASSQVGLLIAGANVLTF	TGTGCCAGCAGCCAGGTTGGACTTCTGATAGCTGGGGCCAACGTCCTGACTTTC
NA	TRBV7-9	NA	TRBJ2-5	CASSFKAGREETQYF	TGTGCCAGCAGCTTCAAGGCAGGCAGGGAGGAGACCCAGTACTTC
NA	TRBV28	NA	TRBJ1-2	CASSLTDRLYGYTF	TGTGCCAGCAGCCTAACTGACCGACTGTATGGCTACACCTTC
NA	TRBV27	TRBD2	TRBJ2-5	CASSTGPGLAGGPGETQYF	TGTGCCAGCAGTACAGGGCCGGGACTAGCGGGAGGGCCGGGAGAGACCCAGTACTTC
few	TRBV7-8	TRBD2	TRBJ2-7	CASSRREGLDEQYF	TGTGCCAGCAGTCGACGGGAGGGCTTGGACGAGCAGTACTTC
NA	TRBV27	TRBD1	TRBJ1-2	CASGYRGAGYTF	TGTGCCAGCGGATACAGGGGGGCGGGCTACACCTTC
NA	TRBV13	NA	TRBJ2-3	CASSIGRRTDTQYF	TGTGCCAGCAGTATCGGCAGGCGCACAGATACGCAGTATTTT
NA	TRBV27	TRBD2	TRBJ2-7	CASSLITSGSPYEQYF	TGTGCCAGCAGTTTAATCACTAGCGGGAGCCCCTACGAGCAGTACTTC
NA	TRBV9	NA	TRBJ1-2	CASSNQGRNGYTF	TGTGCCAGCAGCAACCAGGGGCGGAATGGCTACACCTTC
NA	TRBV7-3	NA	TRBJ2-5	CATHDLRDIPLLPGETQYF	TGTGCCACTCACGACCTCCGGGACATCCCCCTATTGCCCGGAGAGACCCAGTACTTC
NA	TRBV7-9	NA	TRBJ2-3	CASSAKETSTDTQYF	TGTGCCAGCAGTGCAAAGGAGACTAGCACAGATACGCAGTATTTT
NA	TRBV4-3	NA	TRBJ1-2	CASSQDRSDRGGYTF	TGCGCCAGCAGCCAAGATAGGTCGGATCGGGGCGGCTACACCTTC
NA	TRBV4-1	TRBD1	TRBJ2-3	CASSPWTGGEDTQYF	TGCGCCAGCAGCCCCTGGACAGGGGGCGAAGATACGCAGTATTTT
NA	TRBV2	TRBD1	TRBJ2-7	CASRGPGQGPYEQYF	TGTGCCAGCAGGGGTCCGGGACAGGGTCCCTACGAGCAGTACTTC